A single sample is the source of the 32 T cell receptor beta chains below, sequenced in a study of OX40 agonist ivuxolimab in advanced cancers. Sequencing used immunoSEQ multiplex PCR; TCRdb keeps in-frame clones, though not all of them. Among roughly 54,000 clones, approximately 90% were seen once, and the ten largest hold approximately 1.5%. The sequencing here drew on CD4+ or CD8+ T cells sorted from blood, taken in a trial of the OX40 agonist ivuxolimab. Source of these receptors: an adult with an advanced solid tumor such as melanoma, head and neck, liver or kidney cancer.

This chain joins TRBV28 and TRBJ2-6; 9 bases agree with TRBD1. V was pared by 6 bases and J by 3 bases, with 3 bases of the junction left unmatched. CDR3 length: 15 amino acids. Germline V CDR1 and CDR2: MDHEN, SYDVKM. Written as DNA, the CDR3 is TGTGCCAGCAGGGACAGGGGCTTTGGGGCCAACGTCCTGACTTTC. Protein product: CASRDRGFGANVLTF.

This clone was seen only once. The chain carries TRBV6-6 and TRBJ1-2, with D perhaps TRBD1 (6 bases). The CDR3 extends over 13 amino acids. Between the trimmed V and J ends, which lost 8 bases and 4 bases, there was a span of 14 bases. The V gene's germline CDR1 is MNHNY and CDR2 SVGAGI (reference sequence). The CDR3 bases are TGTGCCAGCCGGGGGCCGGCGGGCTATGGCTACACCTTC. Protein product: CASRGPAGYGYTF.

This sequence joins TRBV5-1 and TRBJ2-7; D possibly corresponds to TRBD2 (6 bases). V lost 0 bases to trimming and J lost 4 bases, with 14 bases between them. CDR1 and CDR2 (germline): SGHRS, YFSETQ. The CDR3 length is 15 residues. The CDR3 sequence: CASSLAPGERYEQYF. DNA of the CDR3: TGCGCCAGCAGCTTGGCCCCGGGAGAGAGGTACGAGCAGTACTTC. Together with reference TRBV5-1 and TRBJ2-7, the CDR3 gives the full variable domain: KAGVTQTPRYLIKTRGQQVTLSCSPISGHRSVSWYQQTPGQGLQFLFEYFSETQRNKGNFPGRFSGRQFSNSRSEMNVSTLELGDSALYLCASSLAPGERYEQYFGPGTRLTVT.

CDR3 in DNA: TGTGCCTGGAGTGGTGATCAGCCCCAGCATTTT. It yields the protein CAWSGDQPQHF. The chain uses TRBV30 and TRBJ1-5; D gene uncertain. V was shortened by 1 base and J by 5 bases, with 3 bases between the two germline ends. The CDR3 contains 11 residues. Germline V gene sequence: CDR1 GTSNPN, CDR2 SVGIG (reference sequence). The full variable domain, rest sourced from reference TRBV30 and TRBJ1-5, is SQTIHQWPATLVQPVGSPLSLECTVEGTSNPNLYWYRQAAGRGLQLLFYSVGIGQISSEVPQNLSASRPQDRQFILSSKKLLLSDSGFYLCAWSGDQPQHFGDGTRLSIL.

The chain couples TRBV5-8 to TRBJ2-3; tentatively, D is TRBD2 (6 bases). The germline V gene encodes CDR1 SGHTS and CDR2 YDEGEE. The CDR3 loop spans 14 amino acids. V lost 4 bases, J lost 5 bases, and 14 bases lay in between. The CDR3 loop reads CASSLSGVLDTQYF. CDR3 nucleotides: TGTGCCAGCAGCCTCTCGGGGGTTTTAGATACGCAGTATTTT.

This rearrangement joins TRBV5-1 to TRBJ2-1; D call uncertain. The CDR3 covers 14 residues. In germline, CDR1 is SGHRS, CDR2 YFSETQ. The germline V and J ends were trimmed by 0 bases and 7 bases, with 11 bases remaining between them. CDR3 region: CASSLAPELNEQFF. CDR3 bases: TGCGCCAGCAGCTTGGCCCCGGAATTAAATGAGCAGTTCTTC.

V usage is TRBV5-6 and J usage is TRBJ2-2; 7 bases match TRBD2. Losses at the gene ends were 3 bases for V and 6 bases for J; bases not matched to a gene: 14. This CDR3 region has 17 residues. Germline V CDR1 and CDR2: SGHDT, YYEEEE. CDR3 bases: TGTGCCAGCAGCTCCGGATGGGGGAGGGCCTTACCCGGGGAGCTGTTTTTT. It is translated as CASSSGWGRALPGELFF.

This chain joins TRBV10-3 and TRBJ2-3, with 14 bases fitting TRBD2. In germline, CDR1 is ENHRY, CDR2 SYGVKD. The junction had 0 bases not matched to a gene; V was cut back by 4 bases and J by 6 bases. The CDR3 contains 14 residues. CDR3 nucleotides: TGTGCCATCAGTGGGACTAGCGGGGGGGATACGCAGTATTTT. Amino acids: CAISGTSGGDTQYF.

The CDR3 bases are TGTGCCAGTAGTCCCACTGAGGGCGGGAATACGCAGTATTTT. Protein: CASSPTEGGNTQYF. V usage is TRBV19 and J usage is TRBJ2-3, with D possibly matching TRBD2 (6 bases). Germline values: CDR1 LNHDA, CDR2 SQIVND (reference sequence). Trimming pared 5 bases from V and 7 bases from J, leaving 16 bases between. The CDR3 extends over 14 amino acids. Complete variable domain (other parts from reference TRBV19 and TRBJ2-3): DGGITQSPKYLFRKEGQNVTLSCEQNLNHDAMYWYRQDPGQGLRLIYYSQIVNDFQKGDIAEGYSVSREKKESFPLTVTSAQKNPTAFYLCASSPTEGGNTQYFGPGTRLTVL.

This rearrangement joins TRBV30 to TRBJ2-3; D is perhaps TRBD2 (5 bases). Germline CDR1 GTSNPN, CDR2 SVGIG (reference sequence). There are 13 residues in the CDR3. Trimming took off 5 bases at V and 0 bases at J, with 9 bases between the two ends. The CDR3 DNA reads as TGTGCCTGGGGGTGGACTAGCACAGATACGCAGTATTTT. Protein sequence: CAWGWTSTDTQYF.

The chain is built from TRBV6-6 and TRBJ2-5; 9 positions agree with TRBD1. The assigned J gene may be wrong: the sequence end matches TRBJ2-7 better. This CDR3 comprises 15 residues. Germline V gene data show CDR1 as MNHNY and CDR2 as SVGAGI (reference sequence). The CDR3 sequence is CASSDARDRDHEQYF. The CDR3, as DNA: TGTGCCAGCAGTGACGCAAGGGACAGGGATCACGAGCAGTACTTC.

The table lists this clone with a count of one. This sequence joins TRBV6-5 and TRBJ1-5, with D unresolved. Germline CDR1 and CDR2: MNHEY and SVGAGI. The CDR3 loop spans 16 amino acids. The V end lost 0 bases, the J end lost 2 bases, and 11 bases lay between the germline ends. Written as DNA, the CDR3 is TGTGCCAGCAGTTACTCGAAATTGGCGGGCAATCAGCCCCAGCATTTT. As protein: CASSYSKLAGNQPQHF.

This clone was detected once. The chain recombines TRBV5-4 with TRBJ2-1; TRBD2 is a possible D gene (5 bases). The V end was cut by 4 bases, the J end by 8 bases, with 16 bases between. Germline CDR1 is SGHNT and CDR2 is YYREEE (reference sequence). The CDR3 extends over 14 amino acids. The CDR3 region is CASSPGGLRDEQFF. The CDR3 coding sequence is TGTGCCAGCAGCCCCGGAGGACTTCGGGATGAGCAGTTCTTC.

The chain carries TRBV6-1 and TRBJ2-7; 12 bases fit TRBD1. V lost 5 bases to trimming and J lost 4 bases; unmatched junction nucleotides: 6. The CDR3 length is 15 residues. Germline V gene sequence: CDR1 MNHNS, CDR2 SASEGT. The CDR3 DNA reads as TGTGCCAGCAGTCCCGGGACAGGGGGCTCGTACGAGCAGTACTTC. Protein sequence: CASSPGTGGSYEQYF.

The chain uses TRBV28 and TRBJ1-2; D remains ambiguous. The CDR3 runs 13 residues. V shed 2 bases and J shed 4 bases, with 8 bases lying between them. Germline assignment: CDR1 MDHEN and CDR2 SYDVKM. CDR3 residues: CASSLVGSYGYTF. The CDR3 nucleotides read TGTGCCAGCAGTTTAGTGGGTTCCTATGGCTACACCTTC.

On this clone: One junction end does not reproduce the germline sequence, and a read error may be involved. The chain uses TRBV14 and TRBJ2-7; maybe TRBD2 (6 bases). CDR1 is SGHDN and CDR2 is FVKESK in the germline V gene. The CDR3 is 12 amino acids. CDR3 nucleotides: TGTGCCAGCAGTGGGACTGGAGCAAAGGTGGACTTC. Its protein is CASSGTGAKVDF.

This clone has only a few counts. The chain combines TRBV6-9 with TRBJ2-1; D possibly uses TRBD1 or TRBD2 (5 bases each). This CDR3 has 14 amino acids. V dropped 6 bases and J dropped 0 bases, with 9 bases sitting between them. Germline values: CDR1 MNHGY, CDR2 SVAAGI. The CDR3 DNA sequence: TGTGCCAGCAGAATCGGGGCCTCCTACAATGAGCAGTTCTTC. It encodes CASRIGASYNEQFF.

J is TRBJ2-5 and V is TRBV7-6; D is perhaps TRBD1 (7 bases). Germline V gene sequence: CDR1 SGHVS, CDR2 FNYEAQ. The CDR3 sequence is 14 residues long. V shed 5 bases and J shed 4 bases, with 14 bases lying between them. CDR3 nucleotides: TGTGCCAGCAGCGTACAGGGGCGGGGAGAGACCCAGTACTTC. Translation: CASSVQGRGETQYF.

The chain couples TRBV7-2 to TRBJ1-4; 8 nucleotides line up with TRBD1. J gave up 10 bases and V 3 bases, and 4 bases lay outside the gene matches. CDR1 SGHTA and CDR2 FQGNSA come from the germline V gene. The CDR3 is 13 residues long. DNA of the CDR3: TGTGCCAGCAGCTTCGGACAGGGCGGAAAACTGTTTTTT. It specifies CASSFGQGGKLFF. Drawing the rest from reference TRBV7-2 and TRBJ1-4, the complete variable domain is GAGVSQSPSNKVTEKGKDVELRCDPISGHTALYWYRQSLGQGLEFLIYFQGNSAPDKSGLPSDRFSAERTGGSVSTLTIQRTQQEDSAVYLCASSFGQGGKLFFGSGTQLSVL.

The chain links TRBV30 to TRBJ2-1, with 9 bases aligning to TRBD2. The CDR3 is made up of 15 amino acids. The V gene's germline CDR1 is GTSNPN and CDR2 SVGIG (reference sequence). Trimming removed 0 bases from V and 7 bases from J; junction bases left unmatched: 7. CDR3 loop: CAWSVLSGRRNEQFF. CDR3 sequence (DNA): TGTGCCTGGAGTGTACTTAGCGGGAGACGTAATGAGCAGTTCTTC.

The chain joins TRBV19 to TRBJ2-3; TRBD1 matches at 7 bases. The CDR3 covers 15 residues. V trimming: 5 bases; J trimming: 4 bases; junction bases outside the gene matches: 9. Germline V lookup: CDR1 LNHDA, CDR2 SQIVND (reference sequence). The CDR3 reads CASSPRGQVADTQYF. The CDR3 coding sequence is TGTGCCAGTAGTCCCCGCGGACAGGTCGCAGATACGCAGTATTTT.

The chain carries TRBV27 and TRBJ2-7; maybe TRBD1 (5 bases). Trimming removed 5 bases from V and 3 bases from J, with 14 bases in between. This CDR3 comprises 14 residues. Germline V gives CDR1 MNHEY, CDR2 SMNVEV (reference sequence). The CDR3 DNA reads TGTGCCAGCAGTCGCCGACAGACCTTCTACGAGCAGTACTTC. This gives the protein CASSRRQTFYEQYF.

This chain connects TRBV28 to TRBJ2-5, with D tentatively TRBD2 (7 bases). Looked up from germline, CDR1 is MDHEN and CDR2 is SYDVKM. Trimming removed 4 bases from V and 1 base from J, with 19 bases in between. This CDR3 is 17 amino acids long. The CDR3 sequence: CASSSEQGGGVQETQYF. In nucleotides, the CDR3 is TGTGCCAGCAGTTCCGAACAGGGTGGGGGGGTCCAAGAGACCCAGTACTTC.

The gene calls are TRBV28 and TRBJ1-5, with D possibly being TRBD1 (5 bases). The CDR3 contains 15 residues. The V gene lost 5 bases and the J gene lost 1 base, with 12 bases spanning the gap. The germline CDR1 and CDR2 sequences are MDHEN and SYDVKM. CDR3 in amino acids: CASSPGTVSNQPQHF. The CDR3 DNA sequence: TGTGCCAGCAGTCCCGGGACTGTCAGCAATCAGCCCCAGCATTTT.

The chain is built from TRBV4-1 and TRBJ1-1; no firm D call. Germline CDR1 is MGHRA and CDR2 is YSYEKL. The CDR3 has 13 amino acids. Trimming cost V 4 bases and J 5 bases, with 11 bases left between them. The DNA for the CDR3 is TGCGCCAGCAGCCTCCTCCGAGGGACTGAAGCTTTCTTT. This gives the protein CASSLLRGTEAFF.

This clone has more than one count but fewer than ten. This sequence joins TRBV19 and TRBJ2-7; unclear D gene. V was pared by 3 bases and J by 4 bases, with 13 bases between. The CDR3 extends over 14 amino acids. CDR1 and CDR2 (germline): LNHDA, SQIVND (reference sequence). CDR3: CASSMRPGRYEQYF. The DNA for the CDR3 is TGTGCCAGTAGTATGAGGCCCGGTCGATACGAGCAGTACTTC.

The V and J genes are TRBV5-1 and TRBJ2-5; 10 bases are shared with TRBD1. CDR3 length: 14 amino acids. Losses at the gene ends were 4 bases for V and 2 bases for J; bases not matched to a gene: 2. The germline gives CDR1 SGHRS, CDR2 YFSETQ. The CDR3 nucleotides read TGCGCCAGCAGCGTGGACAGGGGGCAAGAGACCCAGTACTTC. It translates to CASSVDRGQETQYF.

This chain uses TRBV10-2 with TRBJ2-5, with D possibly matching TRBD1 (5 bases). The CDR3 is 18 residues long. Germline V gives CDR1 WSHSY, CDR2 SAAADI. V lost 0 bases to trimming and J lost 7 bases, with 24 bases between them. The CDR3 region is CASSESDGAPGSAGTQYF. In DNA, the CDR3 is TGCGCCAGCAGTGAGTCGGATGGGGCCCCCGGGTCCGCTGGGACCCAGTACTTC.

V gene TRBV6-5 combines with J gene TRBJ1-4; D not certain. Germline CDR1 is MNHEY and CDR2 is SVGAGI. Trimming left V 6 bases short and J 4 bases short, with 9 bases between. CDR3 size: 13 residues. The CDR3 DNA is TGTGCCAGCAGACAAGCCCTTAATGAAAAACTGTTTTTT. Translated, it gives CASRQALNEKLFF.

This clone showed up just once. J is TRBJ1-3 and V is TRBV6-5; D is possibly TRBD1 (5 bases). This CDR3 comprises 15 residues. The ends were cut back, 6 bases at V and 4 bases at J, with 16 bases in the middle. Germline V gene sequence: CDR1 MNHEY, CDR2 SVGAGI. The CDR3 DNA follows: TGTGCCAGCAGCCCCCAGGGAATAGGGGGAAACACCATATATTTT. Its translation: CASSPQGIGGNTIYF.

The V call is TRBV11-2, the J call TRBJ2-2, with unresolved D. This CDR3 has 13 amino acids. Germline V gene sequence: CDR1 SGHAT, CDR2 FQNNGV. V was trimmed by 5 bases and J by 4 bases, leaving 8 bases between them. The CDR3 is CASSPPGTGELFF. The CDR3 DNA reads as TGTGCCAGCAGCCCCCCGGGCACCGGGGAGCTGTTTTTT.

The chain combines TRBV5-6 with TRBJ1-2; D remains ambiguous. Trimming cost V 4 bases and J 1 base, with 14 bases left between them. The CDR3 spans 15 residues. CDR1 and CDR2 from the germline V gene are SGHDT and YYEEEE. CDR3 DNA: TGTGCCAGCAGCGACCAAGGGCCGGATAACTATGGCTACACCTTC. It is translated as CASSDQGPDNYGYTF.